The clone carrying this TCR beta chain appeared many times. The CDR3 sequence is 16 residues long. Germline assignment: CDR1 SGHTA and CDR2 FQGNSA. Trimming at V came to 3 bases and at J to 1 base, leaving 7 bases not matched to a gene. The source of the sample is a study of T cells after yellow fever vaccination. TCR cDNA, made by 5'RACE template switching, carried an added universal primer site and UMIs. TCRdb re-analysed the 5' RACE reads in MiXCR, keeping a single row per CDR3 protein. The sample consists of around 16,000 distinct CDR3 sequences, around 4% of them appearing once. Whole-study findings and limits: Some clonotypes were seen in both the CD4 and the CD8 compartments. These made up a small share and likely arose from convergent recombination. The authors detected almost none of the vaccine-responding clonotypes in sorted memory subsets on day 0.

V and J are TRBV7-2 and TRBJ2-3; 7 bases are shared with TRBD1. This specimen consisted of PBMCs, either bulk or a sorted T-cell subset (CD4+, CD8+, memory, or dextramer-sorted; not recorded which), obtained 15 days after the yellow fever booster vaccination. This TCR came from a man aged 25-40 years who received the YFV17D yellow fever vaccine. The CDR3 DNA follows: TGTGCCAGCAGCTTGACAGGGATCGGGGGCACAGATACGCAGTATTTT. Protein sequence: CASSLTGIGGTDTQYF.